The next 18 T cell receptor beta chains were all read from a single sample in a study of early T cells in non-severe SARS-CoV-2 infection. MiXCR, applied by TCRdb to the 5' RACE reads, yields one record per CDR3 protein. The sample lists roughly 120,000 distinct CDR3 sequences, more than 13% seen once, with around a fifth in the top ten. The sequenced sample consisted of whole blood. The receptors were sampled from an adult who was a healthcare worker with PCR-confirmed SARS-CoV-2 infection or an uninfected control (not recorded which).

This clonotype came up a few times. The chain combines TRBV3-1 with TRBJ2-1; D gene uncertain. This CDR3 is 15 amino acids long. The ends were cut back, 4 bases at V and 1 base at J, with 11 bases in the middle. The germline CDR1 and CDR2 sequences are LGHDT and YNNKEL (reference sequence). CDR3 region: CASSPTDASYNEQFF. CDR3 sequence (DNA): TGTGCCAGCAGCCCCACCGATGCGTCCTACAATGAGCAGTTCTTC.

This clonotype was seen a handful of times. CDR3 amino acids: CASSQGGPPREQYF. The CDR3 DNA follows: TGTGCCAGCAGCCAAGGAGGACCGCCGCGCGAGCAGTACTTC. The V gene is TRBV3-1, the J gene TRBJ2-7; D not resolved. Deletions cut 1 base from V and 6 bases from J, with 13 bases between. The germline V gene has CDR1 LGHDT and CDR2 YNNKEL (reference sequence). CDR3 length equals 14 residues.

This clonotype was counted between two and nine times. The V call is TRBV18, the J call TRBJ1-5; 8 nucleotides agree with TRBD1. V shed 3 bases, J shed 7 bases, and the junction held 5 bases outside the gene matches. The CDR3 covers 14 residues. In germline, CDR1 is KGHSH, CDR2 LQKENI. CDR3 coding DNA: TGTGCCAGCTCACCGGACAGGGTAGGCCAGCCCCAGCATTTT. Protein sequence: CASSPDRVGQPQHF. The entire variable domain, with the rest obtained from reference TRBV18 and TRBJ1-5, is as follows: NAGVMQNPRHLVRRRGQEARLRCSPMKGHSHVYWYRQLPEEGLKFMVYLQKENIIDESGMPKERFSAEFPKEGPSILRIQQVVRGDSAAYFCASSPDRVGQPQHFGDGTRLSIL.

V and J are TRBV20-1 and TRBJ2-3, with a possible D match to TRBD2 (6 bases). CDR3 size: 15 residues. CDR1 DFQATT and CDR2 SNEGSKA come from the germline V gene (reference sequence). Deletions cut 3 bases from V and 3 bases from J, with 16 bases between. This chain's CDR3 is CSASSAGRLTDTQYF. DNA for the CDR3: TGCAGTGCTAGCTCAGCGGGCCGCTTGACAGATACGCAGTATTTT.

The chain links TRBV5-4 to TRBJ2-1; D is possibly TRBD2 (5 bases). The germline V gene encodes CDR1 SGHNT and CDR2 YYREEE (reference sequence). V lost 1 base and J lost 8, with 16 bases in between. The CDR3 loop spans 15 amino acids. The chain's CDR3 is CASSLKGGAYDEQFF. CDR3 DNA sequence: TGTGCCAGCAGCTTGAAAGGAGGAGCTTACGATGAGCAGTTCTTC.

This clonotype was recorded many times. The rearrangement joins TRBV7-9 to TRBJ1-1; D remains ambiguous. Between the trimmed V and J ends, which lost 0 bases and 10 bases, there was a span of 18 bases. The length of the CDR3 is 15 residues. Per germline, CDR1 SEHNR and CDR2 FQNEAQ (reference sequence). The CDR3 DNA follows: TGTGCCAGCAGCTTAGCGCAACTGGGCAGCCCACGAGCTTTCTTT. Translation gives CASSLAQLGSPRAFF.

The V and J genes are TRBV7-3 and TRBJ2-1; D not certain. Germline CDR1 is SGHTA and CDR2 is FQGTGA. This CDR3 comprises 16 residues. V lost 0 bases to trimming and J lost 0 bases, with 9 bases between them. CDR3 residues: CASSLTRVSSYNEQFF. CDR3 coding DNA: TGTGCCAGCAGCTTAACAAGGGTTAGCTCCTACAATGAGCAGTTCTTC.

V is TRBV11-2 and J is TRBJ2-1, with D maybe TRBD2 (6 bases). The V gene's germline CDR1 is SGHAT and CDR2 FQNNGV. The length of the CDR3 is 15 residues. Trimming took 5 bases from V and 9 from J, leaving 20 bases between them. The CDR3 DNA is TGTGCCAGCAGCCCTGGACCGGGGGACGACTTTGAGCAGTTCTTC. Protein: CASSPGPGDDFEQFF.

The chain combines TRBV18 with TRBJ1-3, with D perhaps matching TRBD1 (6 bases). The CDR3 length is 15 residues. The V gene lost 5 bases and the J gene lost 0 bases, with 11 bases spanning the gap. The germline CDR1 and CDR2 sequences are KGHSH and LQKENI. The CDR3 reads CASSEGTPSGNTIYF. The CDR3 nucleotides read TGTGCCAGCTCAGAAGGGACACCCTCTGGAAACACCATATATTTT.

In its sample, this clonotype was seen a few times. The V and J genes are TRBV7-2 and TRBJ1-6, with a tentative D call TRBD1 (5 bases). The length of the CDR3 is 16 residues. Trimming stripped 1 base from V and 10 bases from J, with 17 bases between. Germline V gene data show CDR1 as SGHTA and CDR2 as FQGNSA. The CDR3: CASSLEVWRGRSPLHF. CDR3 sequence (DNA): TGTGCCAGCAGCTTAGAGGTATGGAGGGGTAGATCACCCCTCCACTTT. The full variable domain, its missing parts supplied by reference TRBV7-2 and TRBJ1-6, is GAGVSQSPSNKVTEKGKDVELRCDPISGHTALYWYRQSLGQGLEFLIYFQGNSAPDKSGLPSDRFSAERTGGSVSTLTIQRTQQEDSAVYLCASSLEVWRGRSPLHFGNGTRLTVT.

The CDR3 loop reads CASSPQGDEAFF. CDR3 nucleotides: TGTGCCAGCAGCCCACAGGGAGATGAAGCTTTCTTT. V is TRBV3-1 and J is TRBJ1-1, with TRBD1 as a possible D gene (6 bases). The ends were cut back, 4 bases at V and 7 bases at J, with 10 bases in the middle. CDR3 size: 12 residues. Germline assignment: CDR1 LGHDT and CDR2 YNNKEL (reference sequence). Based on the CDR3 plus reference TRBV3-1 and TRBJ1-1, the full variable domain is DTAVSQTPKYLVTQMGNDKSIKCEQNLGHDTMYWYKQDSKKFLKIMFSYNNKELIINETVPNRFSPKSPDKAHLNLHINSLELGDSAVYFCASSPQGDEAFFGQGTRLTVV.

The chain joins TRBV10-2 to TRBJ2-3; possibly TRBD1 for D (5 bases). Trimming stripped 7 bases from V and 2 bases from J, with 13 bases between. Per germline, CDR1 WSHSY and CDR2 SAAADI. There are 14 residues in the CDR3. In nucleotides, the CDR3 is TGCGCCAGCAAGGGGCTCCAAAACACAGATACGCAGTATTTT. Translating gives CASKGLQNTDTQYF.

This clonotype was observed at least ten times. This sequence joins TRBV5-1 and TRBJ2-7; possible D gene TRBD1, 6 bases. The CDR3 is made up of 10 amino acids. Per the germline V gene, CDR1 is SGHRS and CDR2 is YFSETQ. With 7 bases removed from V and 9 bases from J, the gap between germline ends came to 11 bases. The CDR3 DNA is TGCGCCAGCCAGGGGAGTGGGCAGTACTTC. Amino acid sequence: CASQGSGQYF.

This clonotype was observed many times. The V gene is TRBV5-1, the J gene TRBJ2-5; tentatively, D is TRBD2 (7 bases). From germline, CDR1 is SGHRS and CDR2 YFSETQ. Trimming took 4 bases from V and 7 from J, leaving 23 bases between them. The CDR3 runs to 16 residues. The CDR3 DNA sequence: TGCGCCAGCAGCCCGACTGGCGGGGGCGTTGAGACGACCCAGTACTTC. Its translation is CASSPTGGGVETTQYF.

The rearrangement links TRBV7-8 to TRBJ2-7, with 15 bases aligning to TRBD2. The CDR3 totals 14 residues. With V trimmed by 4 bases and J by 12 bases, 7 bases remained unmatched. Germline CDR1 and CDR2: SGHVS and FQNEAQ. CDR3 DNA sequence: TGTGCCAGCAGCTACCGGACTAGCGGGGGGGTCTTGTACTTC. Encoded protein: CASSYRTSGGVLYF.

There are a few counts of this clonotype. The V gene is TRBV7-8, the J gene TRBJ2-2, with a tentative D call TRBD2 (5 bases). Trimming took 5 bases from V and 6 from J, leaving 19 bases between them. Germline V CDR1 and CDR2: SGHVS, FQNEAQ. The CDR3 covers 16 residues. The CDR3: CASSPRTSGIPGELFF. The CDR3 coding sequence is TGTGCCAGCAGCCCGAGGACGAGCGGAATTCCCGGGGAGCTGTTTTTT.

J is TRBJ2-7 and V is TRBV3-1; D unclear. Trimming cost V 3 bases and J 3 bases, with 6 bases left between them. There are 12 residues in the CDR3. Germline CDR1 LGHDT, CDR2 YNNKEL (reference sequence). The CDR3 coding sequence is TGTGCCAGCAGCCACCTTGGCTACGAGCAGTACTTC. Encoded protein: CASSHLGYEQYF.

This clonotype was counted only a few times. CDR3: CASSEMGRGEQYF. The CDR3 DNA reads TGTGCCAGCAGTGAGATGGGAAGGGGCGAGCAGTACTTC. This sequence joins TRBV2 and TRBJ2-7; maybe TRBD1 (5 bases). Trimming cost V 3 bases and J 6 bases, with 12 bases left between them. The CDR3 extends over 13 amino acids. Germline loops: CDR1 SNHLY, CDR2 FYNNEI.